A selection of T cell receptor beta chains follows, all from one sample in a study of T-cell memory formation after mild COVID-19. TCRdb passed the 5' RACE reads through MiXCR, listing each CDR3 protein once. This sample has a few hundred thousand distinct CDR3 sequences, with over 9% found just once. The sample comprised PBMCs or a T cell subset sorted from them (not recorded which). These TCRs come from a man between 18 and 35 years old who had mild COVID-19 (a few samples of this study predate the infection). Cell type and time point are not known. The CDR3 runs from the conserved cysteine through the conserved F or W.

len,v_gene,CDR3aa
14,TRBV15,CATSSTGSSYEQYF
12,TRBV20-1,CSVSDRATEAFF
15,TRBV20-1,CSARINGGGTDTQYF
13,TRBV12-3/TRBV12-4,CASRGLAKNIQYF
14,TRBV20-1,CSAPKVAGGSGYTF
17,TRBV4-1,CASSQGFRGEKYNEQFF
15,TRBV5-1,CASSFGQGGADTQYF
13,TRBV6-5,CASSYSAGIEQFF
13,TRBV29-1,CSVVRGLGTEAFF
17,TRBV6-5,CASSYGQTGTSTDTQYF
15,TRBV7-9,CASSLWNRGDYGYTF
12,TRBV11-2,CASSLEWGKLFF
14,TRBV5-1,CASSLGTGVGEAFF
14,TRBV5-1,CASRPSPGPDTQYF
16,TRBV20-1,CSASPKERGNTGELFF
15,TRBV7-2,CASSLVSGAIYEQYF
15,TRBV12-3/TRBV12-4,CASTPRGRPATEAFF
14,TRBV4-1,CASSQTGGSFWQYF
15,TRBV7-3,CASSPYSGSTDTQYF
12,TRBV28,CASSSSHRKLFF
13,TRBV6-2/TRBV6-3,CASSSRQGWEQFF
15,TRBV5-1,CASSLPDRGRNTIYF
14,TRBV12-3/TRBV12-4,CASSLPGAFYGYTF
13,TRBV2,CASRPEGGTEAFF
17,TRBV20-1,CSARDRAGPRPYNEQFF
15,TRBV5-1,CASTPTGSGANVLTF
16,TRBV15,CATSRDLAGSYNEQFF
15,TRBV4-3,CASTPSQGRSTEAFF
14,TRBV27,CASRVSGAGDTQYF
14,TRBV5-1,CASSLWTENYGYTF
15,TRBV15,CATSRDGRPTDTQYF
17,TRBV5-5,CASSLGPTGVVAGELFF